This TCR beta chain was recovered during a study of blood T cell repertoires in COVID-19. On the study more broadly: Samples came from the United States, Italy and Spain, spanning acute and convalescent COVID-19. Sources were T cells, B-cell-depleted T cells, or PBMCs; the material itself was cDNA or gDNA.

Source study methods: Estimation of nucleated cell counts relied on the amplification of reference gene primers. Some clones are missing from TCRdb's copy, which holds only in-frame ones; the method was immunoSEQ multiplex PCR. V, J and clone size derive from that table, while D and trimming were established from the DNA sequence. This sample has about 68,000 clones, with 80% to 90% found just once. There are 15 residues in the CDR3. Germline V gene lookup returns CDR1 SGHTA and CDR2 FQGNSA. Trimming took off 3 bases at V and 0 bases at J, with 9 bases between the two ends. What was sequenced was peripheral blood. V usage is TRBV7-2 and J usage is TRBJ2-1; D not certain. The TCR originated in a woman aged 55 to 70 with acute or convalescent COVID-19. The CDR3 DNA sequence: TGTGCCAGCAGCTTTACTTACGTCTCCTACAATGAGCAGTTCTTC. Protein: CASSFTYVSYNEQFF.